A few counts support the clone carrying this T cell receptor (beta chain). Its target is unknown. V shed 1 base and J 4 bases; nucleotides not matched to a gene: 6. CDR1 and CDR2 (germline): SGHAT, FQDESV (reference sequence). CDR3 length: 15 residues. The data are from a study of beta chain features in type 1 diabetes. Study-wide background: Cell yields, gender and age were similar in healthy donors and patients.

General observations from the study: Here, the possible influence of HLA type (on TCRB rearrangement) remained unresolved. In patients and controls equally, PCR might favor templates that are shorter. TCRB CDR3s were moderately but significantly shorter in Type 1 diabetes patients in all four CD4+ subsets.

Expressed TCRB transcripts got sequenced, as all isolated RNA was reverse transcribed. Clones were sequenced by immunoSEQ multiplex PCR, and TCRdb holds only the in-frame ones, with some missing. The sample holds 240,000 or so clones; about a fifth are singletons and the top ten take 0.028%. Sequencing was carried out using naive CD4+ T cells from blood. The clonotype comes from a woman aged 40 to 50 with type 1 diabetes. This sequence joins TRBV11-1 and TRBJ1-1, with 7 bases aligning to TRBD1. CDR3 DNA: TGTGCCAGCAGCTTAGAAATACAGGGGAGCACTGAAGCTTTCTTT. Translating it yields CASSLEIQGSTEAFF.